The text below deals with one T cell receptor beta chain. Its antigen is as yet unknown. The data were produced by immunoSEQ multiplex PCR, yet TCRdb's version contains in-frame clones alone and is incomplete. The sample lists roughly 67,000 clones, about 87% occurring once. These data belong to a study of T cell responses to AZD1222 COVID-19 vaccine. For the study at large: Investigators merged groups given second doses at roughly 4 or roughly 12 weeks.

The study, taken as a whole, reports: CD4 TCRs associated with vaccination spanned spike, dominating at 160-218 and 743-854. Reportedly, nearly half of unique spike TCRs recognized epitopes outside B.1.351/B.1.1.7 mutations. Only six or seven AZD1222 recipients tested seropositive at baseline.

This specimen consisted of peripheral blood, obtained on day 0 of AZD1222 vaccination. The TCR comes from an adult in good health.

As DNA, the CDR3 is TGTGCCAGCAGCTTAAGGGGACAGCGGAACACCGGGGAGCTGTTTTTT. It yields the protein CASSLRGQRNTGELFF. The gene calls are TRBV5-5 and TRBJ2-2, with 7 bases matching TRBD1. J was trimmed by 1 base and V by 2 bases; bases with no gene match: 5. This CDR3 contains 16 residues. Per the germline V gene, CDR1 is SGHKS and CDR2 is YYEKEE (reference sequence).